The clone carrying this TCR beta chain showed up just a few times. These data are taken from a study of shared clonotypes between healthy human individuals. TCRdb's copy holds only in-frame clones and misses some; the assay was immunoSEQ multiplex PCR. The table lists 2 million to 2.5 million clones, 85% to 95% of them singletons. The origin of this receptor is a man aged 18 to 30 in good health. Some clones in this sample may be carry-over from other donors' samples. Sequencing input: naive CD4+ T cells from PBMCs. Described subset: CD45RA+ positively selected.

The DNA for the CDR3 is TGTGCCAGCAGCTTCGGGACAGGGGGCGAGCAGTACTTC. Translated: CASSFGTGGEQYF. The chain is built from TRBV7-2 and TRBJ2-7, with TRBD1 identical over 11 bases. The CDR3 consists of 13 residues. The junction had 1 base not matched to a gene; V was cut back by 3 bases and J by 6 bases. Germline CDR1 reads SGHTA; CDR2 reads FQGNSA.